These 32 T cell receptor beta chains came from one sample sequenced in a study of radiation and T cells in renal cell carcinoma. Repertoires were generated with immunoSEQ multiplex PCR, while TCRdb's copy carries only in-frame clones and drops some. In the table there are 70,000 to 80,000 clones, 80% to 90% of which are singletons. Time point here: blood 2 weeks post-SBRT. Treatment specified: 15 Gy SBRT to primary tumor, nephrectomy 4 weeks later. This specimen consisted of blood, obtained from a patient whose treatment included radiotherapy and nephrectomy. The receptors stem from a woman between 45 and 60 years old with renal cell carcinoma.

This rearrangement joins TRBV2 to TRBJ1-5, with D possibly TRBD1 on 5 matching bases. CDR1 is SNHLY and CDR2 is FYNNEI in the germline V gene. There are 14 residues in the CDR3. Trimming removed 2 bases from V and 5 bases from J, with 10 bases in between. The CDR3 DNA reads TGTGCCAGCAGTGAATTAAGGGACGATCAGCCCCAGCATTTT. It yields the protein CASSELRDDQPQHF.

The chain links TRBV19 to TRBJ2-2; the D is unclear. Germline values: CDR1 LNHDA, CDR2 SQIVND (reference sequence). Trimming took off 8 bases at V and 6 bases at J, with 10 bases between the two ends. The CDR3 runs 12 residues. The CDR3 sequence is CASDGRAGELFF. For the CDR3, the DNA is TGTGCCAGTGACGGGCGAGCCGGGGAGCTGTTTTTT.

The chain joins TRBV5-1 to TRBJ1-1; possible D gene TRBD1, 6 bases. The CDR3 runs to 13 residues. CDR1 and CDR2 from the germline V gene are SGHRS and YFSETQ. The V and J ends lost 4 bases and 5 bases respectively, with 12 bases between them. CDR3 in amino acids: CASSGQGSTEAFF. The CDR3 nucleotides are TGCGCCAGCAGCGGTCAGGGGTCGACTGAAGCTTTCTTT. The whole variable domain, filled in from reference TRBV5-1 and TRBJ1-1, reads KAGVTQTPRYLIKTRGQQVTLSCSPISGHRSVSWYQQTPGQGLQFLFEYFSETQRNKGNFPGRFSGRQFSNSRSEMNVSTLELGDSALYLCASSGQGSTEAFFGQGTRLTVV.

The genes are TRBV19 and TRBJ2-3; no clear D. V was cut by 5 bases and J by 2 bases, with 5 bases left in between. Germline-derived CDR1 and CDR2 are LNHDA and SQIVND (reference sequence). CDR3 length equals 12 residues. CDR3 in amino acids: CASSPTTDTQYF. The CDR3 DNA reads as TGTGCCAGTAGTCCGACCACAGATACGCAGTATTTT. Full variable domain (outside the CDR3, taken from reference TRBV19 and TRBJ2-3): DGGITQSPKYLFRKEGQNVTLSCEQNLNHDAMYWYRQDPGQGLRLIYYSQIVNDFQKGDIAEGYSVSREKKESFPLTVTSAQKNPTAFYLCASSPTTDTQYFGPGTRLTVL.

The chain joins TRBV5-6 to TRBJ1-2; a weak D match, TRBD1 (5 bases). Trimming removed 0 bases from V and 4 bases from J, with 10 bases in between. The CDR3 length is 14 residues. CDR1 and CDR2 (germline): SGHDT, YYEEEE. The CDR3 reads CASSLAQDGYGYTF. In DNA, the CDR3 is TGTGCCAGCAGCTTGGCACAGGATGGCTATGGCTACACCTTC.

This chain joins TRBV9 and TRBJ1-3; possibly TRBD1 for D (5 bases). Germline lookup yields CDR1 SGDLS and CDR2 YYNGEE. V was shortened by 3 bases and J by 7 bases, with 17 bases between the two germline ends. CDR3 length: 15 amino acids. The CDR3 sequence is CASSASGTIGNTIYF. In nucleotides, the CDR3 is TGTGCCAGCAGCGCGTCCGGGACGATAGGGAACACCATATATTTT.

The genes are TRBV6-5 and TRBJ2-1, with TRBD1 matching over 7 bases. Trimming took 6 bases from V and 7 from J; bases not matched to a gene: 3. This CDR3 comprises 12 residues. Looked up from germline, CDR1 is MNHEY and CDR2 is SVGAGI. The CDR3 region is CASSRGKNEQFF. Written as DNA, the CDR3 is TGTGCCAGCAGCAGGGGGAAAAATGAGCAGTTCTTC.

V gene TRBV18 combines with J gene TRBJ2-7; D possibly corresponds to TRBD2 (6 bases). Per the germline V gene, CDR1 is KGHSH and CDR2 is LQKENI. The CDR3 runs to 12 residues. The germline V and J ends were trimmed by 3 bases and 3 bases, with 6 bases remaining between them. CDR3 sequence (DNA): TGTGCCAGCTCACCCGGGGGCTACGAGCAGTACTTC. Its translation is CASSPGGYEQYF. Together with reference TRBV18 and TRBJ2-7, the CDR3 gives the full variable domain: NAGVMQNPRHLVRRRGQEARLRCSPMKGHSHVYWYRQLPEEGLKFMVYLQKENIIDESGMPKERFSAEFPKEGPSILRIQQVVRGDSAAYFCASSPGGYEQYFGPGTRLTVT.

V and J are TRBV6-5 and TRBJ1-2; perhaps TRBD1 as D (5 bases). The CDR3 contains 13 residues. Deletions cut 6 bases from V and 8 bases from J, with 16 bases between. Germline assignment: CDR1 MNHEY and CDR2 SVGAGI. The CDR3 nucleotides are TGTGCCAGCAGCCCATTTGGGGGGGAAGGCTACACCTTC. Its protein is CASSPFGGEGYTF.

J is TRBJ2-7 and V is TRBV7-3; 7 bases match TRBD1. In germline, CDR1 is SGHTA, CDR2 FQGTGA. This CDR3 comprises 14 residues. V lost 5 bases and J lost 2; bases outside the gene matches: 6. The CDR3: CASSRTGDAYEQYF. CDR3 nucleotide sequence: TGTGCCAGCAGCCGCACAGGGGACGCCTACGAGCAGTACTTC.

V gene TRBV10-2 combines with J gene TRBJ2-7; D is possibly TRBD2 (7 bases). With 7 bases removed from V and 2 bases from J, the gap between germline ends came to 21 bases. The CDR3 contains 16 residues. The germline V gene encodes CDR1 WSHSY and CDR2 SAAADI. The CDR3 is CASTGGTGWSTYEQYF. DNA of the CDR3: TGCGCCAGCACGGGGGGAACAGGGTGGTCCACCTACGAGCAGTACTTC.

CDR3 DNA: TGTGCCAGCAGCCCCACCGGGACTAGCGGGAGCTACGAGCAGTACTTC. This translates into CASSPTGTSGSYEQYF. The rearrangement joins TRBV7-2 to TRBJ2-7; 14 bases match TRBD2. Per germline, CDR1 SGHTA and CDR2 FQGNSA. This CDR3 comprises 16 residues. Trimming removed 5 bases from V and 3 bases from J; junction bases left unmatched: 6.

The chain combines TRBV29-1 with TRBJ2-2; tentative D call: TRBD2 (7 bases). V lost 6 bases to trimming and J lost 7 bases, with 18 bases between them. Germline V gives CDR1 SQVTM, CDR2 ANQGSEA. The CDR3 runs to 14 residues. The CDR3 sequence: CSVAQGGGSGELFF. CDR3 bases: TGCAGCGTGGCGCAAGGGGGGGGAAGCGGGGAGCTGTTTTTT.

This clone is a singleton in its sample. The V and J genes are TRBV4-3 and TRBJ2-1, with D tentatively TRBD1 (6 bases). Trimming stripped 2 bases from V and 7 bases from J, with 9 bases between. Germline V gene sequence: CDR1 LGHNA, CDR2 YSLEER. This CDR3 has 13 amino acids. CDR3: CASSQTGMNEQFF. In DNA form, the CDR3 reads TGCGCCAGCAGCCAAACAGGGATGAATGAGCAGTTCTTC.

The J gene is TRBJ1-3, the V gene TRBV7-2; the D is unclear. The germline CDR1 and CDR2 sequences are SGHTA and FQGNSA. The CDR3 is 12 residues long. V lost 0 bases and J 4 bases, leaving 1 base between the germline ends. The CDR3 nucleotides read TGTGCCAGCAGCTTAGCCGGAAACACCATATATTTT. Translation: CASSLAGNTIYF.

In this sample, this clone turned up once. This chain joins TRBV27 and TRBJ2-2; D gene uncertain. Trimming removed 3 bases at V and 7 bases at J, with 6 bases between. The V gene's germline CDR1 is MNHEY and CDR2 SMNVEV (reference sequence). The CDR3 covers 12 residues. DNA of the CDR3: TGTGCCAGCAGTTTTATTAACGGGGAGCTGTTTTTT. It translates to CASSFINGELFF.

The chain is built from TRBV28 and TRBJ2-7; D is perhaps TRBD1 (5 bases). Germline CDR1 is MDHEN and CDR2 is SYDVKM. Trimming removed 3 bases at V and 2 bases at J, with 14 bases between. This CDR3 comprises 15 residues. The CDR3 reads CASSFQAGLTYEQYF. The CDR3 nucleotides read TGTGCCAGCAGTTTTCAAGCAGGGCTTACCTACGAGCAGTACTTC.

The gene calls are TRBV27 and TRBJ2-3, with D unresolved. The germline CDR1 and CDR2 sequences are MNHEY and SMNVEV (reference sequence). The CDR3 runs to 15 residues. V lost 2 bases to trimming and J lost 2 bases, with 11 bases between them. CDR3 DNA: TGTGCCAGCAGTTTAGGTGGCCTCCTCACAGATACGCAGTATTTT. It translates to CASSLGGLLTDTQYF.

The chain couples TRBV2 to TRBJ1-6; D gene uncertain. V was shortened by 5 bases and J by 8 bases, with 13 bases between the two germline ends. The CDR3 is 14 residues long. Germline V gene data show CDR1 as SNHLY and CDR2 as FYNNEI. CDR3 region: CASSLEGIDSPLHF. In DNA, the CDR3 is TGTGCCAGCAGTCTGGAGGGTATCGATTCACCCCTCCACTTT.

The chain joins TRBV28 to TRBJ1-3, with no clear D. The CDR3 is 10 amino acids. Looked up from germline, CDR1 is MDHEN and CDR2 is SYDVKM. Trimming took off 10 bases at V and 6 bases at J, with 7 bases between the two ends. The CDR3 nucleotides are TGTGCCACCTCCTCAAACACCATATATTTT. Its protein product is CATSSNTIYF.

The V and J genes are TRBV7-8 and TRBJ1-2, with D unresolved. This CDR3 has 12 residues. Trimming removed 0 bases from V and 4 bases from J, with 3 bases in between. Germline values: CDR1 SGHVS, CDR2 FQNEAQ. CDR3 amino acids: CASSLATYGYTF. CDR3 nucleotide sequence: TGTGCCAGCAGCTTAGCCACCTATGGCTACACCTTC.

The chain has TRBV11-2 and TRBJ1-4; TRBD1 aligns across 7 bases. The CDR3 contains 15 residues. Looked up from germline, CDR1 is SGHAT and CDR2 is FQNNGV. The J segment lost 4 bases and the V segment lost 3 bases, leaving 5 bases of the junction unmatched. In nucleotides, the CDR3 is TGTGCCAGCAGCTTCGATGACAGGGATAATGAAAAACTGTTTTTT. The encoded protein is CASSFDDRDNEKLFF.

CDR3 region: CASSRTGVGKAFF. The CDR3 coding sequence is TGCGCCAGCAGCCGTACAGGGGTGGGTAAAGCTTTCTTT. The chain is built from TRBV4-1 and TRBJ1-1, with TRBD1 identical over 7 bases. The ends lost 4 bases at V and 9 bases at J; junction bases unmatched: 8. Germline V CDR1 and CDR2: MGHRA, YSYEKL. CDR3 size: 13 residues.

The chain recombines TRBV12-5 with TRBJ2-2; the D gene could be TRBD1 or TRBD2 (5 bases each). CDR1 and CDR2 (germline): LGHNT, FRNRAP. The CDR3 runs to 15 residues. V dropped 0 bases and J dropped 7 bases, with 12 bases sitting between them. The CDR3 loop is CASGLVLGDVGELFF. The DNA for the CDR3 is TGTGCTAGTGGTTTGGTATTGGGGGACGTCGGGGAGCTGTTTTTT.

The chain has TRBV5-1 and TRBJ2-1; D unresolved. Deletions cut 0 bases from V and 7 bases from J, with 11 bases between. CDR1 is SGHRS, CDR2 YFSETQ, per germline. This CDR3 is built from 14 residues. The CDR3 DNA is TGCGCCAGCAGCTTGGAGACGGATGGGAATGAGCAGTTCTTC. It yields the protein CASSLETDGNEQFF.

The J gene is TRBJ1-3, the V gene TRBV6-6, with D perhaps TRBD1 (5 bases). Germline CDR1 and CDR2: MNHNY and SVGAGI (reference sequence). The CDR3 extends over 15 amino acids. V was cut by 5 bases and J by 0 bases, with 11 bases left in between. The CDR3 bases are TGTGCCAGCAGTCCAACAGGAAGCTCTGGAAACACCATATATTTT. Amino acids: CASSPTGSSGNTIYF.

The V call is TRBV4-2, the J call TRBJ2-7, with D perhaps TRBD2 (6 bases). V lost 4 bases, J lost 0 bases, and 13 bases lay in between. Germline CDR1 reads LGHNA; CDR2 reads YNFKEQ. The CDR3 consists of 15 residues. The CDR3 sequence: CASSRGSGSSYEQYF. CDR3 DNA: TGTGCCAGCAGCCGGGGTAGCGGAAGCTCCTACGAGCAGTACTTC.

V usage is TRBV27 and J usage is TRBJ2-6, with no clear D. CDR1 and CDR2 from the germline V gene are MNHEY and SMNVEV (reference sequence). There are 15 residues in the CDR3. V was clipped by 2 bases and J by 2 bases, with 7 bases between them. The CDR3 bases are TGTGCCAGCAGTTTAGGGGATACTGGGGCCAACGTCCTGACTTTC. Its translation: CASSLGDTGANVLTF.

The rearrangement uses TRBV6-5 and TRBJ2-7; D unclear. The CDR3 contains 13 residues. CDR1 and CDR2 from the germline V gene are MNHEY and SVGAGI. Trimming took off 2 bases at V and 7 bases at J, with 12 bases between the two ends. The CDR3 DNA reads as TGTGCCAGCAGTTACGACCCATTATGGGAGCAGTACTTC. Its translation is CASSYDPLWEQYF.

This clone appeared a few times. This chain connects TRBV7-9 to TRBJ1-5; D gene ambiguous. Germline V lookup: CDR1 SEHNR, CDR2 FQNEAQ (reference sequence). The CDR3 loop spans 13 amino acids. Trimming cost V 6 bases and J 6 bases, with 12 bases left between them. CDR3 sequence reads: CASSFSGVQPQHF. The CDR3 coding sequence is TGTGCCAGCAGTTTCAGTGGAGTTCAGCCCCAGCATTTT. The complete variable domain, with remaining parts taken from reference TRBV7-9 and TRBJ1-5, reads DTGVSQNPRHKITKRGQNVTFRCDPISEHNRLYWYRQTLGQGPEFLTYFQNEAQLEKSRLLSDRFSAERPKGSFSTLEIQRTEQGDSAMYLCASSFSGVQPQHFGDGTRLSIL.

The chain recombines TRBV7-8 with TRBJ2-1, with D uncertain. The germline V gene encodes CDR1 SGHVS and CDR2 FQNEAQ. The CDR3 extends over 15 amino acids. Trimming cost V 4 bases and J 1 base, with 11 bases left between them. The CDR3 DNA reads TGTGCCAGCAGCTCAACAAGTGGGTCCTACAATGAGCAGTTCTTC. It encodes CASSSTSGSYNEQFF.

The gene calls are TRBV10-3 and TRBJ2-5; D is unresolved. Trimming stripped 8 bases from V and 2 bases from J, with 12 bases between. Germline CDR1 ENHRY, CDR2 SYGVKD. The CDR3 sequence is 13 residues long. The CDR3 sequence is CAIAIRVQETQYF. The CDR3 region has the DNA TGTGCCATCGCAATACGGGTTCAAGAGACCCAGTACTTC.